This TCR beta chain was recorded in a study of technical replicates of blood from a handful of donors. Data came from immunoSEQ multiplex PCR; TCRdb stores just in-frame clones and leaves some out. The profile shows 85,000 to 100,000 clones, approximately 96% of them singletons. The CDR3 loop spans 18 amino acids. Germline V gene sequence: CDR1 SGHRS, CDR2 YFSETQ. V lost 0 bases to trimming and J lost 4 bases; unmatched junction nucleotides: 7. Sequences were obtained from T cells isolated from PBMCs. V gene TRBV5-1 combines with J gene TRBJ2-2; 12 bases are shared with TRBD2. The clonotype comes from a human donor in good health. The CDR3 bases are TGCGCCAGCAGCTTGGGGCTAGCGGGAGGGCCTATCACCGGGGAGCTGTTTTTT. Its protein is CASSLGLAGGPITGELFF.